The clone carrying this T cell receptor beta chain was seen once. Per the authors' pipeline: The authors estimated nucleated cell counts from reference gene primer amplification. Method: immunoSEQ multiplex PCR; TCRdb's copy keeps in-frame clones and lacks some. V and J calls and clone size are copied from that table; D and trimming were computed from the DNA. Of around 250,000 clones listed, 80% to 90% are singletons. CDR3 length: 13 amino acids. The V end was cut by 8 bases, the J end by 1 base, with 11 bases between. The V gene's germline CDR1 is MNHEY and CDR2 SVGAGI. The sample belongs to a study of blood T cell repertoires in COVID-19. Overall study: Sites in the United States, Italy and Spain provided acute and convalescent COVID-19 samples.

Cohort placement rested on clinical history that participants reported themselves. In the 2 weeks before study entry, exposed participants met a COVID-19 case, which was PCR-confirmed or clinician-diagnosed. Sequencing was done on a sample of PBMCs or T cells enriched from blood (not recorded which). This TCR was recovered from a woman aged 45-65 years who had been exposed to COVID-19. The V call is TRBV6-5, the J call TRBJ1-1; the D gene is possibly TRBD1 (5 bases). CDR3 in amino acids: CASHRSRNTEAFF. For the CDR3, the DNA is TGTGCCAGCCACAGGTCCCGGAACACTGAAGCTTTCTTT.